This T cell receptor beta chain was observed in a study of beta chain features in type 1 diabetes. Study details: Age, gender and cell yields were similar between patients and healthy donors.

What was sequenced were expressed TCRB transcripts, since all of the isolated RNA had been reverse transcribed. TCRdb keeps only in-frame clones here, not all; method: immunoSEQ multiplex PCR. This repertoire shows some 330,000 clones, 8% to 13% found once; its top ten account for about 0.014%. This clone showed up just a few times. Trimming removed 5 bases from V and 3 bases from J, with 10 bases in between. The germline V gene encodes CDR1 MNHNS and CDR2 SASEGT. This CDR3 contains 13 residues. Specimen: naive CD4+ T cells from blood. This clonotype originated in a woman aged 25 to 45 in good health. The rearrangement links TRBV6-1 to TRBJ2-5; no clear D. The chain's CDR3 is CASSRVLEETQYF. The CDR3 DNA reads TGTGCCAGCAGTAGAGTCTTAGAAGAGACCCAGTACTTC.